The TCR beta chain described here comes from a study of blood T cell repertoires in COVID-19. Study-level background: Acute-phase and convalescent COVID-19 samples originated in the United States, Italy and Spain. The analysed material was cDNA or gDNA that came from T cells, B-cell-depleted T cells, or PBMCs.

Seattle-derived patients entered the study during active infection and were followed longitudinally. Germline CDR1 reads SGHRS; CDR2 reads YFSETQ. With V trimmed by 4 bases and J by 0 bases, 3 bases remained unmatched. CDR3 size: 14 residues. Source study methods: Amplification with reference gene primers provided the estimates of nucleated cell counts. Using immunoSEQ multiplex PCR, the repertoire was profiled, and TCRdb retains in-frame clones only, with some absent. The D gene and trimming were derived from the DNA, and the V and J assignments and clone size from that table. The data contain roughly 150,000 clones, more than 80% of them singletons.

This clonotype originated in a woman aged 60-75 years with COVID-19, enrolled during active disease. The chain uses TRBV5-1 and TRBJ1-1; TRBD1 aligns across 7 bases. Specimen: peripheral blood. This chain's CDR3 is CASSGGQMNTEAFF. The DNA for the CDR3 is TGCGCCAGCAGCGGGGGACAGATGAACACTGAAGCTTTCTTT.